The 22 T cell receptor beta chains below all came from one sample that was sequenced in a study of cytomegalovirus exposure and HLA in healthy donors listed by TCRdb under 2017. Receptor libraries were prepared by the immunoSEQ multiplex PCR assay. TCRdb took this table from immuneACCESS and kept in-frame rearrangements with V and J called. Such tables lack part of the clones; where checked against another copy, unresolved V genes explain under half of the gap, and the rest is unexplained. Across this sample there are fewer than 250,000 clones, with just under 90% seen only once. 2.6% of the sample belongs to the ten largest clones. Source material: PBMCs. The receptors originated from a man aged 18 to 29 in good health and CMV-seronegative.

This clone has a single count. The chain combines TRBV30 with TRBJ2-7; the match to TRBD1 covers 7 bases. This CDR3 has 17 residues. CDR1 GTSNPN and CDR2 SVGIG come from the germline V gene (reference sequence). The trim removed 1 base at V and 2 bases at J, leaving 14 bases unmatched. CDR3 nucleotide sequence: TGTGCCTGGAGTGCCGGTTTAGTGGCAGGGGGACCCTACGAGCAGTACTTC. Protein sequence: CAWSAGLVAGGPYEQYF.

The V gene is TRBV27, the J gene TRBJ2-7, with 8 bases aligning to TRBD2. The CDR3 contains 13 residues. Germline V gene sequence: CDR1 MNHEY, CDR2 SMNVEV (reference sequence). V lost 6 bases to trimming and J lost 4 bases; unmatched junction nucleotides: 5. CDR3 sequence reads: CASSFGTRYEQYF. The CDR3 DNA sequence: TGTGCCAGCAGCTTCGGGACTAGATACGAGCAGTACTTC.

This clone appeared once. This sequence joins TRBV4-1 and TRBJ2-5; 13 nucleotides match TRBD2. Unmatched junction bases numbered 7, after V lost 4 bases and J lost 2 bases. Germline CDR1 and CDR2: MGHRA and YSYEKL. The CDR3 covers 17 residues. CDR3 nucleotide sequence: TGCGCCAGCAGCCTACTAGCGGGGGGGCCAAGACAAGAGACCCAGTACTTC. Residues: CASSLLAGGPRQETQYF.

This sequence joins TRBV5-6 and TRBJ1-3; no definite D call. The germline CDR1 and CDR2 sequences are SGHDT and YYEEEE. V was trimmed by 4 bases and J by 0 bases, leaving 14 bases between them. The CDR3 consists of 16 residues. As DNA, the CDR3 is TGTGCCAGCAGCCTCCCCACACGCGGCTCTGGAAACACCATATATTTT. Translation gives CASSLPTRGSGNTIYF.

V is TRBV2 and J is TRBJ2-3, with 7 bases that match TRBD2. This CDR3 region has 16 residues. The trim removed 6 bases at V and 5 bases at J, leaving 14 bases unmatched. Germline CDR1 and CDR2: SNHLY and FYNNEI. CDR3 protein: CASRKDQGLRGDTQYF. The CDR3 bases are TGTGCCAGCAGGAAGGACCAGGGACTAAGGGGAGATACGCAGTATTTT.

This chain connects TRBV27 to TRBJ1-1; 7 bases agree with TRBD1. Germline trimming cut 2 bases from V and 5 bases from J; bases unmatched to any gene: 5. Germline CDR1 is MNHEY and CDR2 is SMNVEV (reference sequence). This CDR3 region has 14 residues. CDR3 DNA: TGTGCCAGCAGTTTAAGACAGGGAGGAACTGAAGCTTTCTTT. Amino acids: CASSLRQGGTEAFF.

The CDR3 here is CASSLRTVSYEQYF. CDR3 nucleotide sequence: TGTGCCAGCAGCCTTCGAACAGTCTCCTACGAGCAGTACTTC. The chain carries TRBV7-8 and TRBJ2-7; D gene unclear. Germline lookup yields CDR1 SGHVS and CDR2 FQNEAQ. The CDR3 has 14 residues. Trimming took off 5 bases at V and 0 bases at J, with 11 bases between the two ends.

The V gene is TRBV10-3, the J gene TRBJ2-5; the match to TRBD2 covers 8 bases. J lost 5 bases, V lost 10 bases, and 15 bases had no gene match. From germline, CDR1 is ENHRY and CDR2 SYGVKD. This CDR3 has 15 amino acids. DNA of the CDR3: TGTGCCACCTACACCGGGACGGGGGGGTCTGAGACCCAGTACTTC. Its protein is CATYTGTGGSETQYF.

The CDR3 here is CASSELGTHYNSPLHF. CDR3 DNA sequence: TGTGCCAGCAGTGAATTGGGGACTCACTATAATTCACCCCTCCACTTT. This chain links TRBV6-1 with TRBJ1-6; D might be TRBD1 (5 bases). The CDR3 is 16 residues long. Germline lookup yields CDR1 MNHNS and CDR2 SASEGT. The V end lost 2 bases, the J end lost 3 bases, and 11 bases lay between the germline ends.

The V call is TRBV2, the J call TRBJ2-1; D is perhaps TRBD1 (6 bases). The V end was cut by 3 bases, the J end by 4 bases, with 16 bases between. CDR1 is SNHLY, CDR2 FYNNEI, per germline. CDR3 size: 16 residues. DNA for the CDR3: TGTGCCAGCAGTGACGGCACTCCAAGGGGGTACAATGAGCAGTTCTTC. This sequence encodes CASSDGTPRGYNEQFF.

This chain connects TRBV4-3 to TRBJ2-5, with D perhaps TRBD1 (5 bases). This CDR3 has 15 residues. V dropped 1 base and J dropped 0 bases, with 9 bases sitting between them. Germline lookup yields CDR1 LGHNA and CDR2 YSLEER. The chain's CDR3 is CASSQGQTYQETQYF. Written as DNA, the CDR3 is TGCGCCAGCAGCCAAGGACAGACATACCAAGAGACCCAGTACTTC.

DNA for the CDR3: TGTGCCAGCAGCGCCGCGGGTGCGGGAGCCAAGTACTTC. The encoded protein is CASSAAGAGAKYF. The genes are TRBV27 and TRBJ2-5, with 7 bases that match TRBD2. The CDR3 length is 13 residues. Per germline, CDR1 MNHEY and CDR2 SMNVEV (reference sequence). V shed 6 bases and J 12 bases; nucleotides not matched to a gene: 13.

The chain combines TRBV12-5 with TRBJ2-7; a weak D match, TRBD1 (6 bases). Trimming took 0 bases from V and 4 from J, leaving 13 bases between them. The CDR3 totals 15 residues. From germline, CDR1 is LGHNT and CDR2 FRNRAP. CDR3 loop: CASGLVQLGAYEQYF. Written as DNA, the CDR3 is TGTGCTAGTGGTTTGGTGCAGTTGGGGGCATACGAGCAGTACTTC.

The J gene is TRBJ2-1, the V gene TRBV27; D might be TRBD2 (5 bases). The CDR3 contains 15 residues. Germline CDR1 MNHEY, CDR2 SMNVEV (reference sequence). V lost 0 bases to trimming and J lost 4 bases, with 10 bases between them. The CDR3 nucleotides read TGTGCCAGCAGTTTATCGTGGACTTTTTACAATGAGCAGTTCTTC. It is translated as CASSLSWTFYNEQFF.

The V call is TRBV6-1, the J call TRBJ1-6, with 7 bases fitting TRBD1. V was pared by 6 bases and J by 3 bases, with 5 bases of the junction left unmatched. Germline V gene lookup returns CDR1 MNHNS and CDR2 SASEGT. The CDR3 extends over 15 amino acids. CDR3 coding DNA: TGTGCCAGCAGGGCCACAGGGGACTATAATTCACCCCTCCACTTT. Translating gives CASRATGDYNSPLHF.

The chain employs TRBV7-8 and TRBJ2-2; 7 positions agree with TRBD1. The CDR3 length is 14 residues. The V segment lost 2 bases and the J segment 7 bases; nucleotides outside the gene matches: 4. Germline CDR1 is SGHVS and CDR2 is FQNEAQ. The CDR3 sequence: CASSLTGVGGELFF. The CDR3 DNA sequence: TGTGCCAGCAGCTTAACAGGGGTCGGCGGGGAGCTGTTTTTT.

The chain links TRBV11-2 to TRBJ1-6; a possible D gene is TRBD1 (6 bases). Germline loops: CDR1 SGHAT, CDR2 FQNNGV. The V and J ends lost 6 bases and 10 bases respectively, with 10 bases between them. CDR3 length equals 12 residues. The CDR3 loop reads CASSWDISPLHF. The CDR3 region has the DNA TGTGCCAGCAGTTGGGACATATCACCCCTCCACTTT.

The chain couples TRBV15 to TRBJ2-2, with 12 bases lining up with TRBD2. This CDR3 region has 14 residues. Per germline, CDR1 LNHNV and CDR2 YYDKDF (reference sequence). J lost 8 bases, V lost 10 bases, and 8 bases had no gene match. CDR3 DNA sequence: TGTGCCATCTCTAGCGGGGGGGCTAGAGGGGAGCTGTTTTTT. Its protein is CAISSGGARGELFF. Together with reference TRBV15 and TRBJ2-2, the CDR3 gives the full variable domain: DAMVIQNPRYQVTQFGKPVTLSCSQTLNHNVMYWYQQKSSQAPKLLFHYYDKDFNNEADTPDNFQSRRPNTSFCFLDIRSPGLGDTAMYLCAISSGGARGELFFGEGSRLTVL.

The rearrangement uses TRBV7-9 and TRBJ2-3; 9 bases map to TRBD2. There are 16 residues in the CDR3. V trimming: 4 bases; J trimming: 0 bases; junction bases outside the gene matches: 5. Germline CDR1 SEHNR, CDR2 FQNEAQ (reference sequence). The CDR3 region has the DNA TGTGCCAGCAGCTCCGGGACTAGCTTTAGCACAGATACGCAGTATTTT. It encodes CASSSGTSFSTDTQYF.

CDR3: CASSYLGHRETQYF. The CDR3 bases are TGTGCCAGCAGTTACCTTGGCCATCGAGAGACCCAGTACTTC. The chain combines TRBV6-6 with TRBJ2-5, with unresolved D. Per the germline V gene, CDR1 is MNHNY and CDR2 is SVGAGI (reference sequence). Trimming removed 2 bases from V and 4 bases from J, with 11 bases in between. The CDR3 extends over 14 amino acids.

This chain joins TRBV5-4 and TRBJ2-3; D possibly corresponds to TRBD2 (7 bases). CDR1 and CDR2 from the germline V gene are SGHNT and YYREEE (reference sequence). V shed 3 bases and J shed 1 base, with 12 bases lying between them. CDR3 size: 15 residues. Here the CDR3 reads CASSSGGGGTDTQYF. The CDR3 region has the DNA TGTGCCAGCAGCTCTGGGGGGGGCGGCACAGATACGCAGTATTTT.

This clone was seen a single time. The chain couples TRBV27 to TRBJ2-5, with D perhaps TRBD2 (6 bases). This CDR3 contains 15 residues. Per germline, CDR1 MNHEY and CDR2 SMNVEV (reference sequence). The germline V and J ends were trimmed by 6 bases and 9 bases, with 23 bases remaining between them. For the CDR3, the DNA is TGTGCCAGCAGCTTGACCTTGAGCACCGGGGGATCCCAGTACTTC. It translates to CASSLTLSTGGSQYF.